These 12 T cell receptor beta chains were all obtained from the same sample, sequenced in a study of blood T cell repertoires in COVID-19. Some clones are missing from TCRdb's copy, which holds only in-frame ones; the method was immunoSEQ multiplex PCR. The sample comprises about 130,000 clones, about 85% of which are singletons, and roughly 10% rests with the top ten. The sample taken for sequencing was peripheral blood. The receptor set was obtained from a man aged 55-75 years with acute or convalescent COVID-19.

There are a few counts of this clone. The chain recombines TRBV2 with TRBJ2-5; tentatively, D is TRBD1 (5 bases). Deletions cut 4 bases from V and 2 bases from J, with 8 bases between. CDR3 length: 13 residues. Germline V gene data show CDR1 as SNHLY and CDR2 as FYNNEI. CDR3 sequence (DNA): TGTGCCAGCAGTGGACAGACTCAAGAGACCCAGTACTTC. It encodes CASSGQTQETQYF.

The chain employs TRBV5-1 and TRBJ2-1; 9 nucleotides agree with TRBD2. Germline V lookup: CDR1 SGHRS, CDR2 YFSETQ. The CDR3 totals 15 residues. Losses at the gene ends were 5 bases for V and 8 bases for J; bases not matched to a gene: 11. Here the CDR3 reads CASRNSGSEWDEQFF. CDR3 coding DNA: TGCGCCAGCAGGAATAGCGGGAGCGAATGGGATGAGCAGTTCTTC.

The CDR3 sequence: CASSQDGWGLDGLHEQFF. DNA for the CDR3: TGCGCCAGCAGCCAAGATGGTTGGGGACTAGACGGGCTCCATGAGCAGTTCTTC. This chain uses TRBV4-1 with TRBJ2-1; 8 bases align to TRBD2. Germline CDR1 and CDR2: MGHRA and YSYEKL. The CDR3 is 18 amino acids. The V segment lost 0 bases and the J segment 8 bases; nucleotides outside the gene matches: 15.

This clone has a single count. The J gene is TRBJ2-3, the V gene TRBV29-1, with a weak D call TRBD2 (5 bases). CDR3 length equals 14 residues. Between the trimmed V and J ends, which lost 8 bases and 0 bases, there was a span of 15 bases. Germline V gene lookup returns CDR1 SQVTM and CDR2 ANQGSEA. The CDR3 region is CSSLGGGSTDTQYF. The CDR3 region has the DNA TGCAGCTCCCTTGGAGGAGGTAGCACAGATACGCAGTATTTT.

The chain links TRBV10-3 to TRBJ2-1; 7 bases agree with TRBD1. Per the germline V gene, CDR1 is ENHRY and CDR2 is SYGVKD. V lost 6 bases to trimming and J lost 5 bases; unmatched junction nucleotides: 4. This CDR3 is 13 amino acids long. CDR3 in amino acids: CAISWDSNNEQFF. The CDR3 DNA sequence: TGTGCCATCAGCTGGGACAGCAACAATGAGCAGTTCTTC.

The chain combines TRBV7-9 with TRBJ2-7; D is possibly TRBD1 (6 bases). Trimming took off 5 bases at V and 0 bases at J, with 11 bases between the two ends. CDR1 is SEHNR, CDR2 FQNEAQ, per germline (reference sequence). The CDR3 is 14 amino acids. The DNA for the CDR3 is TGTGCCAGCAGCCCAGGACAGAGCTCCTACGAGCAGTACTTC. It specifies CASSPGQSSYEQYF.

The chain has TRBV5-1 and TRBJ1-5; TRBD1 matches at 9 bases. The CDR3 extends over 15 amino acids. With V trimmed by 0 bases and J by 7 bases, 5 bases remained unmatched. Germline values: CDR1 SGHRS, CDR2 YFSETQ. The CDR3 nucleotides are TGCGCCAGCAGCTTGGAGGGGACAGGGAGACAGCCCCAGCATTTT. This codes for CASSLEGTGRQPQHF.

The genes are TRBV19 and TRBJ1-5, with D perhaps matching TRBD1 (5 bases). V lost 2 bases to trimming and J lost 5 bases, with 7 bases between them. The CDR3 covers 13 residues. The germline V gene encodes CDR1 LNHDA and CDR2 SQIVND (reference sequence). CDR3 amino acids: CASSISRDQPQHF. The CDR3 DNA follows: TGTGCCAGTAGTATATCCAGGGATCAGCCCCAGCATTTT.

CDR3 coding DNA: TGTGCCAGCAGTACCCCCGGGACTAATGAAAAACTGTTTTTT. Translating gives CASSTPGTNEKLFF. V usage is TRBV28 and J usage is TRBJ1-4; D call uncertain. The CDR3 has 14 residues. Germline CDR1 is MDHEN and CDR2 is SYDVKM. The V end lost 5 bases, the J end lost 2 bases, and 9 bases lay between the germline ends.

The chain uses TRBV6-5 and TRBJ1-3, with D unresolved. Trimming shortened V by 7 bases and J by 4 bases, and 11 bases separated the two germline ends. The CDR3 is made up of 13 amino acids. Germline loops: CDR1 MNHEY, CDR2 SVGAGI. The CDR3 is CASISSEGNTIYF. As DNA, the CDR3 is TGTGCCAGCATCTCCTCGGAGGGAAACACCATATATTTT.

The rearrangement links TRBV4-1 to TRBJ2-7; 7 bases are shared with TRBD2. CDR1 and CDR2 (germline): MGHRA, YSYEKL. The CDR3 extends over 13 amino acids. Germline trimming cut 2 bases from V and 5 bases from J; bases unmatched to any gene: 3. The CDR3 reads CASSQSREHEQYF. The CDR3 DNA sequence: TGCGCCAGCAGCCAATCGCGGGAGCACGAGCAGTACTTC.

The chain couples TRBV5-1 to TRBJ2-2; weak D call: TRBD1 (6 bases). Germline V CDR1 and CDR2: SGHRS, YFSETQ. Trimming left V 4 bases short and J 7 bases short, with 17 bases between. The CDR3 is 15 amino acids. Here the CDR3 DNA reads TGCGCCAGCAGCCCCAACAGGGTCCAGGGCGGGGAGCTGTTTTTT. It is translated as CASSPNRVQGGELFF.